This T cell receptor beta chain comes out of a study of OX40 agonist ivuxolimab in advanced cancers. The table lists this clone with a count of one. Here immunoSEQ multiplex PCR was the method, and the copy in TCRdb shows in-frame clones only, minus some. This sample carries about 45,000 clones, around 94% of them seen once, and the ten largest clones take roughly 11%. From germline, CDR1 is SGDLS and CDR2 YYNGEE. Deletions cut 2 bases from V and 4 bases from J, with 9 bases between. The CDR3 has 14 residues. The chain is built from TRBV9 and TRBJ2-2, with TRBD1 as a possible D gene (5 bases). The material sequenced was CD4+ or CD8+ T cells sorted from blood, taken in a trial of the OX40 agonist ivuxolimab. The receptor comes from an adult with an advanced solid tumor such as melanoma, head and neck, liver or kidney cancer. The CDR3 nucleotides read TGTGCCAGCAGCGTTTGGACAACCACCGGGGAGCTGTTTTTT. This encodes CASSVWTTTGELFF.